Listed here are 10 T cell receptor beta chains from one sample, sequenced in a study of T cell repertoires in cytomegalovirus infection. TCRdb ran MiXCR on the reads and lists one entry per CDR3 protein. The sample lists about 300,000 distinct CDR3 sequences; under 30% were seen once. The sequencing input was PBMCs. The receptor set was obtained from a human donor in good health (CMV status not recorded). Some clones in this sample may be carry-over from other donors' samples.

Only a few counts were recorded for this clonotype. The chain uses TRBV7-2 and TRBJ2-5; D unclear. CDR1 is SGHTA and CDR2 is FQGNSA in the germline V gene. CDR3 length: 14 residues. V was trimmed by 2 bases and J by 2 bases, leaving 9 bases between them. CDR3 DNA sequence: TGTGCCAGCAGCTTATGGAAGGGACAAGAGACCCAGTACTTC. Amino acids: CASSLWKGQETQYF.

V and J are TRBV30 and TRBJ1-5; tentative D call: TRBD1 (5 bases). The V gene's germline CDR1 is GTSNPN and CDR2 SVGIG (reference sequence). This CDR3 spans 15 amino acids. V shed 0 bases and J shed 5 bases, with 14 bases lying between them. CDR3 DNA sequence: TGTGCCTGGAGTGTAAGAGGCTCGGGGGATCAGCCCCAGCATTTT. Protein product: CAWSVRGSGDQPQHF.

This clonotype was detected a few times. The chain is built from TRBV6-2 or TRBV6-3 and TRBJ2-1; 10 nucleotides agree with TRBD2. CDR3 length: 14 residues. The junction had 4 bases not matched to a gene; V was cut back by 7 bases and J by 4 bases. Germline lookup yields CDR1 MNHEY and CDR2 SVGEGT. The CDR3 loop is CASTPSGSYNEQFF. As DNA, the CDR3 is TGTGCCAGCACTCCTAGCGGGAGTTACAATGAGCAGTTCTTC.

The chain is built from TRBV10-3 and TRBJ2-5; 7 bases map to TRBD2. Germline values: CDR1 ENHRY, CDR2 SYGVKD. J was trimmed by 5 bases and V by 4 bases; bases with no gene match: 4. There are 13 residues in the CDR3. Here the CDR3 DNA reads TGTGCCATCAGTGGTCAGGGAGGGGAGACCCAGTACTTC. This sequence encodes CAISGQGGETQYF.

In nucleotides, the CDR3 is TGTGCCAGCAGCTTAGGACAGGGGGCGCGAAACTATAATTCACCCCTCCACTTT. This gives the protein CASSLGQGARNYNSPLHF. The gene calls are TRBV13 and TRBJ1-6, with 9 bases fitting TRBD1. This CDR3 is built from 18 residues. CDR1 and CDR2 from the germline V gene are PRHDT and FYEKMQ (reference sequence). Unmatched junction bases numbered 6, after V lost 0 bases and J lost 3 bases.

J is TRBJ1-5 and V is TRBV28; 9 bases match TRBD1. This CDR3 spans 19 amino acids. The V gene end was trimmed by 6 bases and the J gene end by 2 bases; junction bases not matched to a gene: 17. The germline V gene has CDR1 MDHEN and CDR2 SYDVKM. The CDR3 sequence is CASSLFGTGTALGNQPQHF. CDR3 DNA sequence: TGTGCCAGCAGCCTCTTCGGGACAGGGACGGCCCTTGGCAATCAGCCCCAGCATTTT. The full variable domain, with the rest looked up from reference TRBV28 and TRBJ1-5, is DVKVTQSSRYLVKRTGEKVFLECVQDMDHENMFWYRQDPGLGLRLIYFSYDVKMKEKGDIPEGYSVSREKKERFSLILESASTNQTSMYLCASSLFGTGTALGNQPQHFGDGTRLSIL.

As concerns this clonotype: Sequence at one end of the junction differs from germline and may be a read error. The CDR3 nucleotides read TGTGCCAGCAAACAGGGCTCGGGAAACACCATACATTTT. Protein: CASKQGSGNTIHF. The chain uses TRBV12-3 or TRBV12-4 and TRBJ1-3; a possible D gene is TRBD1 (6 bases). The CDR3 is 13 amino acids.

The V and J genes are TRBV6-2 or TRBV6-3 and TRBJ2-7, with TRBD1 matching 9 bases. Per the germline V gene, CDR1 is MNHEY and CDR2 is SVGEGT. Trimming removed 5 bases from V and 5 bases from J; junction bases left unmatched: 13. The length of the CDR3 is 16 residues. The CDR3 reads CASSLIYRGLRDEQYF. The CDR3 region has the DNA TGTGCCAGCAGTCTAATATACAGGGGGCTAAGGGACGAGCAGTACTTC.

This clonotype was found many times. V usage is TRBV7-8 and J usage is TRBJ1-2; 7 bases are a match to TRBD1. The CDR3 has 13 amino acids. Per the germline V gene, CDR1 is SGHVS and CDR2 is FQNEAQ. V gave up 5 bases and J gave up 4 bases; unmatched junction bases: 4. The DNA of the CDR3 is TGTGCCAGCAGCAGGGACAGATCCTATGGCTACACCTTC. It codes for CASSRDRSYGYTF.

A note on this clonotype: One end of the junction does not line up with germline, which may come from a read error. The gene calls are TRBV29-1 and TRBJ2-5; D is unclear. CDR1 and CDR2 (germline): SQVTM, ANQGSEA. CDR3 length: 14 amino acids. This chain's CDR3 is CSVVKRRYQETKYF. In DNA form, the CDR3 reads TGCAGCGTTGTAAAGAGGAGATACCAAGAGACCAAGTACTTC.